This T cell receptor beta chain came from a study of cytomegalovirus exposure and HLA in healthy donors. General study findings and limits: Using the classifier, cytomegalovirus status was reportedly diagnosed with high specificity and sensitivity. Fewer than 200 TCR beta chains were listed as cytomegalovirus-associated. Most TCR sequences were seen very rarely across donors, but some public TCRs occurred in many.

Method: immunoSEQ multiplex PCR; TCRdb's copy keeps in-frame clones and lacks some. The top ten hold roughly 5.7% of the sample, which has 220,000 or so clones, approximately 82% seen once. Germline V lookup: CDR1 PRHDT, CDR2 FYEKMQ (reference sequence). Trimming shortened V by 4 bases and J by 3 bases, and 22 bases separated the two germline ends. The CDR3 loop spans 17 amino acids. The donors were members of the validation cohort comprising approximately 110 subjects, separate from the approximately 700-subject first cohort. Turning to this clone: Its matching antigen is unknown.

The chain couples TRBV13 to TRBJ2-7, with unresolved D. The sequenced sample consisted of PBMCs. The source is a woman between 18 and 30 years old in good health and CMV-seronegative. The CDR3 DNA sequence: TGTGCCAGCAGCTCGAGCACCCACCCAAGGGTCTACTACGAGCAGTACTTC. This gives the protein CASSSSTHPRVYYEQYF.